These 26 T cell receptor beta chains originate from one sample sequenced in a study of beta chain features in type 1 diabetes. Whole-study findings and limits: TCRB CDR3 length was moderately but significantly reduced in all four CD4+ subsets of Type 1 diabetes patients.

The antigens for these receptors are not known. The authors reverse transcribed all of the isolated RNA, so sequencing captured expressed TCRB transcripts. The table came from immunoSEQ multiplex PCR; TCRdb's copy has only in-frame clones and leaves some out. The table has 500,000 to 800,000 clones, 9.5% to 15% seen once. Sequences were obtained from naive CD4+ T cells from blood. The receptors originated from a man in his thirties or forties with type 1 diabetes.

The J gene is TRBJ2-7, the V gene TRBV7-2; possible D gene TRBD2, 5 bases. The CDR3 length is 14 residues. Germline V gene data show CDR1 as SGHTA and CDR2 as FQGNSA. The V end was cut by 4 bases, the J end by 1 base, with 11 bases between. The CDR3, as DNA: TGTGCCAGCAGCTCACTAGGGTCTTCCTACGAGCAGTACTTC. Its translation is CASSSLGSSYEQYF.

This sequence joins TRBV9 and TRBJ2-1; 8 nucleotides align to TRBD2. Germline CDR1 SGDLS, CDR2 YYNGEE. V shed 0 bases, J shed 6 bases, and the junction held 14 bases outside the gene matches. This CDR3 is built from 18 residues. This CDR3 reads CASSVVTNGGATLNEQFF. The DNA for the CDR3 is TGTGCCAGCAGCGTAGTTACCAACGGGGGGGCGACTCTCAATGAGCAGTTCTTC. Drawing the rest from reference TRBV9 and TRBJ2-1, the complete variable domain is DSGVTQTPKHLITATGQRVTLRCSPRSGDLSVYWYQQSLDQGLQFLIQYYNGEERAKGNILERFSAQQFPDLHSELNLSSLELGDSALYFCASSVVTNGGATLNEQFFGPGTRLTVL.

V and J are TRBV7-2 and TRBJ1-3, with D perhaps TRBD1 (5 bases). V was shortened by 2 bases and J by 7 bases, with 12 bases between the two germline ends. Germline CDR1 is SGHTA and CDR2 is FQGNSA. The length of the CDR3 is 14 residues. The CDR3 region is CASSLFDQGNTIYF. The CDR3 DNA reads TGTGCCAGCAGCTTATTTGACCAGGGTAACACCATATATTTT.

The chain is built from TRBV5-1 and TRBJ2-5; a possible D gene is TRBD2 (5 bases). The germline V gene has CDR1 SGHRS and CDR2 YFSETQ. The CDR3 runs 15 residues. Trimming cost V 3 bases and J 6 bases, with 18 bases left between them. The CDR3 DNA follows: TGCGCCAGCAGCTCGAGGACTGACGGTAGCCAGACCCAGTACTTC. Amino acids: CASSSRTDGSQTQYF.

The rearrangement links TRBV2 to TRBJ1-4; the match to TRBD1 covers 8 bases. The CDR3 is made up of 12 amino acids. The V and J ends lost 9 bases and 8 bases, in that order; junction bases with no gene match: 5. Per the germline V gene, CDR1 is SNHLY and CDR2 is FYNNEI. The CDR3 sequence is CARGQDGEKLFF. The CDR3 nucleotides read TGTGCCAGGGGACAGGATGGGGAAAAACTGTTTTTT.

CDR3 protein: CASSQDITQGQHF. CDR3 DNA: TGTGCCAGCAGCCAAGATATCACGCAGGGTCAGCATTTT. The chain recombines TRBV4-2 with TRBJ1-5, with a possible D match to TRBD1 (5 bases). Trimming shortened V by 0 bases and J by 13 bases, and 13 bases separated the two germline ends. The length of the CDR3 is 13 residues. Germline CDR1 is LGHNA and CDR2 is YNFKEQ.

This clone occurred a few times. Other DNA sequences in this specimen translate into the identical CDR3. This rearrangement joins TRBV7-2 to TRBJ1-2, with D perhaps TRBD1 (6 bases). Trimming shortened V by 5 bases and J by 5 bases, and 12 bases separated the two germline ends. Germline values: CDR1 SGHTA, CDR2 FQGNSA. The CDR3 covers 13 residues. In DNA, the CDR3 is TGTGCCAGCAGCCGCCAGGGGAATTATGGCTACACCTTC. It translates to CASSRQGNYGYTF. Looking up the rest from reference TRBV7-2 and TRBJ1-2 gives the full variable domain: GAGVSQSPSNKVTEKGKDVELRCDPISGHTALYWYRQSLGQGLEFLIYFQGNSAPDKSGLPSDRFSAERTGGSVSTLTIQRTQQEDSAVYLCASSRQGNYGYTFGSGTRLTVV.

J is TRBJ1-1 and V is TRBV7-2, with TRBD1 matching 8 bases. The CDR3 runs to 14 residues. J gave up 4 bases and V 5 bases, and 6 bases lay outside the gene matches. CDR1 is SGHTA, CDR2 FQGNSA, per germline. DNA for the CDR3: TGTGCCAGCAGCGGTCAGGGGGCAGGCACTGAAGCTTTCTTT. Its translation: CASSGQGAGTEAFF.

This chain links TRBV29-1 with TRBJ1-2; D gene ambiguous. V lost 4 bases and J 2 bases, leaving 11 bases between the germline ends. Germline CDR1 is SQVTM and CDR2 is ANQGSEA. The CDR3 extends over 13 amino acids. Here the CDR3 reads CSVVVEENYGYTF. CDR3 DNA sequence: TGCAGCGTTGTTGTCGAGGAGAACTATGGCTACACCTTC.

This clone was counted a few times. The V and J genes are TRBV7-2 and TRBJ1-6; D gene ambiguous. V gave up 5 bases and J gave up 7 bases, with 6 bases separating them. This CDR3 has 12 residues. Germline V lookup: CDR1 SGHTA, CDR2 FQGNSA. The CDR3 here is CASSAQNSPLHF. The CDR3 nucleotides read TGTGCCAGCAGCGCCCAAAATTCACCCCTCCACTTT.

The chain uses TRBV5-1 and TRBJ1-1; D call uncertain. The germline V gene encodes CDR1 SGHRS and CDR2 YFSETQ. CDR3 length equals 13 residues. V shed 2 bases and J shed 3 bases, with 8 bases lying between them. The CDR3 nucleotides are TGCGCCAGCAGCTTTGGAGAGGACACTGAAGCTTTCTTT. This encodes CASSFGEDTEAFF.

In its sample, this clone was seen a few times. The chain combines TRBV28 with TRBJ2-4; maybe TRBD2 (6 bases). The CDR3 is 14 amino acids. With 1 base removed from V and 5 bases from J, the gap between germline ends came to 9 bases. The germline gives CDR1 MDHEN, CDR2 SYDVKM. DNA for the CDR3: TGTGCCAGCAGTTTATACCGCGGGGAAAACATTCAGTACTTC. Protein product: CASSLYRGENIQYF.

This clone was counted between two and nine times. The J gene is TRBJ2-7, the V gene TRBV25-1, with D perhaps matching TRBD2 (6 bases). Trimming stripped 8 bases from V and 5 bases from J, with 10 bases between. The CDR3 covers 11 residues. In germline, CDR1 is MGHDK, CDR2 SYGVNS. The CDR3 protein is CASGRGHEQYF. In DNA, the CDR3 is TGTGCCAGCGGGCGGGGACACGAGCAGTACTTC.

J is TRBJ2-5 and V is TRBV5-6; D might be TRBD1 (5 bases). The CDR3 contains 12 residues. The V end lost 4 bases, the J end lost 2 bases, and 6 bases lay between the germline ends. Germline CDR1 and CDR2: SGHDT and YYEEEE. The CDR3 here is CASSQGQETQYF. CDR3 nucleotide sequence: TGTGCCAGCAGCCAGGGTCAAGAGACCCAGTACTTC. The full variable domain, rest sourced from reference TRBV5-6 and TRBJ2-5, is DAGVTQSPTHLIKTRGQQVTLRCSPKSGHDTVSWYQQALGQGPQFIFQYYEEEERQRGNFPDRFSGHQFPNYSSELNVNALLLGDSALYLCASSQGQETQYFGPGTRLLVL.

In nucleotides, the CDR3 is TGTGCCAGCAGTTCCTCGGGACAGGGGGCATACGAGCAGTACTTC. Translated, it gives CASSSSGQGAYEQYF. The chain is built from TRBV28 and TRBJ2-7, with 12 nucleotides matching TRBD1. The CDR3 is 15 residues long. Germline CDR1 and CDR2: MDHEN and SYDVKM. Trimming took 4 bases from V and 4 from J; bases not matched to a gene: 5. The whole variable domain, filled in from reference TRBV28 and TRBJ2-7, reads DVKVTQSSRYLVKRTGEKVFLECVQDMDHENMFWYRQDPGLGLRLIYFSYDVKMKEKGDIPEGYSVSREKKERFSLILESASTNQTSMYLCASSSSGQGAYEQYFGPGTRLTVT.

This chain uses TRBV3-1 (or the pseudogene TRBV3-2) with TRBJ2-4; no clear D gene. Germline CDR1 LGHDT, CDR2 YNNKEL (reference sequence). CDR3 size: 9 residues. The V end was cut by 7 bases, the J end by 10 bases, with 5 bases between. The CDR3 DNA reads TGTGCCAGCATCCCTATTCAGTACTTC. Its protein is CASIPIQYF.

This clone was seen only a few times. J is TRBJ2-5 and V is TRBV29-1, with unresolved D. Germline V gene data show CDR1 as SQVTM and CDR2 as ANQGSEA. CDR3 length equals 11 residues. The V end was cut by 0 bases, the J end by 5 bases, with 4 bases between. The CDR3 bases are TGCAGCGTTGAAGAGACCGAGACCCAGTACTTC. Amino acid sequence: CSVEETETQYF.

This clone was detected only a few times. The V and J genes are TRBV29-1 and TRBJ2-6, with a weak D call TRBD2 (5 bases). V was cut by 6 bases and J by 3 bases, with 12 bases left in between. Germline lookup yields CDR1 SQVTM and CDR2 ANQGSEA. CDR3 length: 14 residues. The CDR3 nucleotides are TGCAGCGTCGAACGGGGTATTGGGGCCAACGTCCTGACTTTC. It yields the protein CSVERGIGANVLTF.

The chain carries TRBV5-4 and TRBJ1-2, with TRBD1 matching over 8 bases. V was clipped by 1 base and J by 1 base; unmatched bases: 3. CDR1 and CDR2 from the germline V gene are SGHNT and YYREEE (reference sequence). CDR3 length: 15 amino acids. The CDR3 DNA reads TGTGCCAGCAGCTTGCAGGGGGCCGGTAACTATGGCTACACCTTC. Translated: CASSLQGAGNYGYTF.

The rearrangement links TRBV13 to TRBJ2-3, with 10 positions matching TRBD2. With 5 bases clipped from V and 1 base from J, the junction kept 9 bases outside the gene matches. CDR1 and CDR2 from the germline V gene are PRHDT and FYEKMQ (reference sequence). This CDR3 spans 17 amino acids. The CDR3 DNA reads TGTGCCAGCAGCGAAGACCGCGGGACTAGCGGCACAGATACGCAGTATTTT. This encodes CASSEDRGTSGTDTQYF.

In its sample, this clone was seen a few times. The chain joins TRBV27 to TRBJ1-2, with TRBD1 identical over 9 bases. Germline trimming cut 6 bases from V and 6 bases from J; bases unmatched to any gene: 5. This CDR3 is built from 13 residues. Germline V gives CDR1 MNHEY, CDR2 SMNVEV (reference sequence). Written as DNA, the CDR3 is TGTGCCAGCAGACCGACAGGGGGTAATGGCTACACCTTC. This encodes CASRPTGGNGYTF.

The chain joins TRBV11-2 to TRBJ2-7; D could derive from TRBD1 or TRBD2 (5 bases each). CDR1 is SGHAT, CDR2 FQNNGV, per germline. The CDR3 totals 12 residues. Trimming removed 5 bases from V and 7 bases from J, with 12 bases in between. The CDR3 region is CASSREGPEQYF. The DNA for the CDR3 is TGTGCCAGCAGCCGTGAGGGGCCGGAGCAGTACTTC.

This rearrangement joins TRBV4-2 to TRBJ1-6, with D possibly being TRBD1 (5 bases). CDR1 LGHNA and CDR2 YNFKEQ come from the germline V gene. The CDR3 consists of 17 residues. Trimming shortened V by 0 bases and J by 2 bases, and 11 bases separated the two germline ends. In DNA, the CDR3 is TGTGCCAGCAGCCAAGATCCGACAGCTCCCTATAATTCACCCCTCCACTTT. Its translation is CASSQDPTAPYNSPLHF.

The chain employs TRBV27 and TRBJ2-7; D unclear. V was trimmed by 3 bases and J by 3 bases, leaving 15 bases between them. The CDR3 covers 15 residues. Germline CDR1 and CDR2: MNHEY and SMNVEV (reference sequence). The CDR3 is CASSFFGDLDYEQYF. For the CDR3, the DNA is TGTGCCAGCAGTTTTTTCGGCGATTTGGACTACGAGCAGTACTTC.

The J gene is TRBJ2-7, the V gene TRBV6-6; unclear D gene. Looked up from germline, CDR1 is MNHNY and CDR2 is SVGAGI (reference sequence). Between the trimmed V and J ends, which lost 6 bases and 5 bases, there was a span of 17 bases. The CDR3 spans 14 residues. The CDR3 DNA is TGTGCCAGCAGCCCTGGCAATGCGGTCCACGAGCAGTACTTC. This codes for CASSPGNAVHEQYF.

This clone showed up just a few times. This chain connects TRBV7-2 to TRBJ2-6, with TRBD1 matching 8 bases. This CDR3 region has 15 residues. Germline CDR1 reads SGHTA; CDR2 reads FQGNSA. V was clipped by 5 bases and J by 3 bases; unmatched bases: 3. CDR3 sequence reads: CASSRTGSGANVLTF. CDR3 in DNA: TGTGCCAGCAGCAGGACAGGGAGTGGGGCCAACGTCCTGACTTTC.